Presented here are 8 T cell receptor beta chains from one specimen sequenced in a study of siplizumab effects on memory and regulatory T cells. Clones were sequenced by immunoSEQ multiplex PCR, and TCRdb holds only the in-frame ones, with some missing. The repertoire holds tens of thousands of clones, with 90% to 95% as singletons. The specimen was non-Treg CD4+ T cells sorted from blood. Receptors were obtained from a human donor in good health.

CDR3: CASSRGSGYSNQPQHF. CDR3 nucleotide sequence: TGTGCCAGTAGTAGAGGTTCAGGATATAGCAATCAGCCCCAGCATTTT. This rearrangement joins TRBV19 to TRBJ1-5; unclear D gene. Trimming removed 4 bases at V and 0 bases at J, with 13 bases between. The V gene's germline CDR1 is LNHDA and CDR2 SQIVND (reference sequence). The length of the CDR3 is 16 residues.

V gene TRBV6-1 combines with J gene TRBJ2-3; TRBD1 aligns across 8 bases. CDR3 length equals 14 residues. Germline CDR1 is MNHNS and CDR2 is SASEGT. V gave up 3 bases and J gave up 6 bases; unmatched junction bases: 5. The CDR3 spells CASSETRQGDTQYF. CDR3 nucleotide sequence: TGTGCCAGCAGTGAGACCAGACAGGGGGATACGCAGTATTTT.

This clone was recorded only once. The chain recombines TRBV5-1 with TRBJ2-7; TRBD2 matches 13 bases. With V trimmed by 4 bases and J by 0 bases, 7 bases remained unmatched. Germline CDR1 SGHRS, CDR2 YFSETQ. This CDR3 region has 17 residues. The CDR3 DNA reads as TGCGCCAGCAGCCAGGGACTAGCGGGGCCCCGCTCCTACGAGCAGTACTTC. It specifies CASSQGLAGPRSYEQYF.

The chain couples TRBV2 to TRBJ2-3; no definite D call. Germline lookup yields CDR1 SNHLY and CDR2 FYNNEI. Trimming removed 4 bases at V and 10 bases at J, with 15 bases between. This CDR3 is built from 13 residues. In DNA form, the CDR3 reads TGTGCCAGCAGTGCCTCCTGGTCCGAGGCGCAGTATTTT. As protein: CASSASWSEAQYF.

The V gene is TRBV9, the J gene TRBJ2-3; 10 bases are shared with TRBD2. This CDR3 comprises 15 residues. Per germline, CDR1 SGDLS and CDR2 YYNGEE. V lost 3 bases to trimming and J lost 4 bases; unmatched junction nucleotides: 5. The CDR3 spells CASSGASGGSDTQYF. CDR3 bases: TGTGCCAGCAGCGGCGCTAGCGGGGGTTCAGATACGCAGTATTTT.

The CDR3 DNA follows: TGTGCCAGCAGCCCATACGTGGGGGAGCTGTTTTTT. Translating it yields CASSPYVGELFF. The chain links TRBV7-9 to TRBJ2-2; no firm D call. The CDR3 is made up of 12 amino acids. V shed 5 bases and J shed 8 bases, with 9 bases lying between them. From germline, CDR1 is SEHNR and CDR2 FQNEAQ (reference sequence).

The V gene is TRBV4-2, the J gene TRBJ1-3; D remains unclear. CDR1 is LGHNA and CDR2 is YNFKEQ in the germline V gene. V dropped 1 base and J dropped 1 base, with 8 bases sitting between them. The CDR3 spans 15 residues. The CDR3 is CASSQGDGSGNTIYF. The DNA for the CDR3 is TGTGCCAGCAGCCAAGGAGACGGATCTGGAAACACCATATATTTT.

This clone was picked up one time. CDR3 coding DNA: TGTGCCAGCAGCCAAGATCTACTAGCGGGAGAACGGTTCTTC. This translates into CASSQDLLAGERFF. This chain connects TRBV4-2 to TRBJ2-1; 11 nucleotides align to TRBD2. This CDR3 spans 14 amino acids. Germline trimming cut 0 bases from V and 15 bases from J; bases unmatched to any gene: 7. Per the germline V gene, CDR1 is LGHNA and CDR2 is YNFKEQ.